The 10 T cell receptor beta chains given below trace back to one sample, sequenced in a study of blood T cell repertoires in COVID-19. The assay was immunoSEQ multiplex PCR, and TCRdb's table has in-frame clones only and misses some. Of 150,000 to 180,000 clones in the sample, 75% to 90% were seen once. The specimen sequenced was peripheral blood. These receptors all come from a woman between 65 and 79 years old with acute or convalescent COVID-19.

The gene calls are TRBV5-1 and TRBJ1-1; D gene ambiguous. V gave up 4 bases and J gave up 5 bases, with 12 bases separating them. The CDR3 runs 13 residues. In germline, CDR1 is SGHRS, CDR2 YFSETQ. CDR3 nucleotide sequence: TGCGCCAGCAGCGCTAATTCGGGGACTGAAGCTTTCTTT. The encoded protein is CASSANSGTEAFF.

This clone was found once. This chain joins TRBV27 and TRBJ2-1; 9 bases line up with TRBD2. The germline V gene has CDR1 MNHEY and CDR2 SMNVEV (reference sequence). J lost 6 bases, V lost 4 bases, and 10 bases had no gene match. The CDR3 is 16 amino acids. The CDR3 reads CASSYPSGRGGNEQFF. DNA for the CDR3: TGTGCCAGCAGTTACCCCTCTGGGCGGGGGGGCAATGAGCAGTTCTTC.

The chain links TRBV6-4 to TRBJ2-4; D ambiguous. Trimming shortened V by 11 bases and J by 0 bases, and 23 bases separated the two germline ends. The CDR3 length is 17 residues. Germline V gives CDR1 MRHNA, CDR2 SNTAGT. The CDR3 loop reads CAVLYPPVIIAKNIQYF. The CDR3 region has the DNA TGTGCCGTATTATACCCACCGGTTATCATAGCCAAAAACATTCAGTACTTC.

The sample holds one count of this clone. The chain is built from TRBV18 and TRBJ2-1; D not resolved. Germline V gene data show CDR1 as KGHSH and CDR2 as LQKENI. The CDR3 loop spans 15 amino acids. V lost 1 base and J lost 6, with 13 bases in between. CDR3 DNA: TGTGCCAGCTCACCACGGTCAGATTCCCCCAATGAGCAGTTCTTC. It translates to CASSPRSDSPNEQFF.

The rearrangement joins TRBV28 to TRBJ2-6; 7 bases are shared with TRBD2. The V gene's germline CDR1 is MDHEN and CDR2 SYDVKM. V dropped 4 bases and J dropped 2; count of bases not matched to a gene: 2. The CDR3 extends over 15 amino acids. CDR3 protein: CASSSRGAGANVLTF. The CDR3 DNA sequence: TGTGCCAGCAGTTCCCGGGGGGCTGGGGCCAACGTCCTGACTTTC.

The genes are TRBV20-1 and TRBJ1-6; 7 nucleotides align to TRBD1. With 3 bases clipped from V and 5 bases from J, the junction kept 13 bases outside the gene matches. CDR1 is DFQATT, CDR2 SNEGSKA, per germline (reference sequence). The CDR3 has 17 residues. DNA for the CDR3: TGCAGTGCTAGTCATGTTAGGGGGCAGCCGGATAATTCACCCCTCCACTTT. Amino acid sequence: CSASHVRGQPDNSPLHF.

The rearrangement uses TRBV7-9 and TRBJ2-1, with 10 bases fitting TRBD1. The CDR3 spans 14 residues. CDR1 SEHNR and CDR2 FQNEAQ come from the germline V gene (reference sequence). Losses at the gene ends were 1 base for V and 9 bases for J; bases not matched to a gene: 3. The CDR3 sequence is CASSLEGTGAEQFF. The CDR3 nucleotides are TGTGCCAGCAGCTTAGAGGGGACAGGGGCTGAGCAGTTCTTC. The variable domain in full, completed from reference TRBV7-9 and TRBJ2-1, reads DTGVSQNPRHKITKRGQNVTFRCDPISEHNRLYWYRQTLGQGPEFLTYFQNEAQLEKSRLLSDRFSAERPKGSFSTLEIQRTEQGDSAMYLCASSLEGTGAEQFFGPGTRLTVL.

CDR3 nucleotides: TGTGCCAGCAGCTTAAGCGTCCGCGCTAATGGCTACACCTTC. Amino acid sequence: CASSLSVRANGYTF. This chain uses TRBV7-2 with TRBJ1-2; D unclear. Germline CDR1 reads SGHTA; CDR2 reads FQGNSA. The CDR3 loop spans 14 amino acids. The ends were cut back, 2 bases at V and 6 bases at J, with 13 bases in the middle. Based on the CDR3 plus reference TRBV7-2 and TRBJ1-2, the full variable domain is GAGVSQSPSNKVTEKGKDVELRCDPISGHTALYWYRQSLGQGLEFLIYFQGNSAPDKSGLPSDRFSAERTGGSVSTLTIQRTQQEDSAVYLCASSLSVRANGYTFGSGTRLTVV.

The chain couples TRBV5-6 to TRBJ2-3; 9 positions agree with TRBD2. Trimming took 1 base from V and 4 from J; bases not matched to a gene: 13. This CDR3 is 18 amino acids long. The germline CDR1 and CDR2 sequences are SGHDT and YYEEEE. CDR3 DNA sequence: TGTGCCAGCAGCTTGTGGGGTGGGGGTCTAGCGGGACCAGATACGCAGTATTTT. This gives the protein CASSLWGGGLAGPDTQYF.

The chain links TRBV5-8 to TRBJ2-3, with 10 positions matching TRBD2. This CDR3 is 18 amino acids long. The trim removed 2 bases at V and 5 bases at J, leaving 14 bases unmatched. Per the germline V gene, CDR1 is SGHTS and CDR2 is YDEGEE. CDR3 sequence: CASSFGLRSGGAIDTQYF. The CDR3 nucleotides are TGTGCCAGCAGCTTTGGTCTTCGGAGCGGGGGGGCCATAGATACGCAGTATTTT.